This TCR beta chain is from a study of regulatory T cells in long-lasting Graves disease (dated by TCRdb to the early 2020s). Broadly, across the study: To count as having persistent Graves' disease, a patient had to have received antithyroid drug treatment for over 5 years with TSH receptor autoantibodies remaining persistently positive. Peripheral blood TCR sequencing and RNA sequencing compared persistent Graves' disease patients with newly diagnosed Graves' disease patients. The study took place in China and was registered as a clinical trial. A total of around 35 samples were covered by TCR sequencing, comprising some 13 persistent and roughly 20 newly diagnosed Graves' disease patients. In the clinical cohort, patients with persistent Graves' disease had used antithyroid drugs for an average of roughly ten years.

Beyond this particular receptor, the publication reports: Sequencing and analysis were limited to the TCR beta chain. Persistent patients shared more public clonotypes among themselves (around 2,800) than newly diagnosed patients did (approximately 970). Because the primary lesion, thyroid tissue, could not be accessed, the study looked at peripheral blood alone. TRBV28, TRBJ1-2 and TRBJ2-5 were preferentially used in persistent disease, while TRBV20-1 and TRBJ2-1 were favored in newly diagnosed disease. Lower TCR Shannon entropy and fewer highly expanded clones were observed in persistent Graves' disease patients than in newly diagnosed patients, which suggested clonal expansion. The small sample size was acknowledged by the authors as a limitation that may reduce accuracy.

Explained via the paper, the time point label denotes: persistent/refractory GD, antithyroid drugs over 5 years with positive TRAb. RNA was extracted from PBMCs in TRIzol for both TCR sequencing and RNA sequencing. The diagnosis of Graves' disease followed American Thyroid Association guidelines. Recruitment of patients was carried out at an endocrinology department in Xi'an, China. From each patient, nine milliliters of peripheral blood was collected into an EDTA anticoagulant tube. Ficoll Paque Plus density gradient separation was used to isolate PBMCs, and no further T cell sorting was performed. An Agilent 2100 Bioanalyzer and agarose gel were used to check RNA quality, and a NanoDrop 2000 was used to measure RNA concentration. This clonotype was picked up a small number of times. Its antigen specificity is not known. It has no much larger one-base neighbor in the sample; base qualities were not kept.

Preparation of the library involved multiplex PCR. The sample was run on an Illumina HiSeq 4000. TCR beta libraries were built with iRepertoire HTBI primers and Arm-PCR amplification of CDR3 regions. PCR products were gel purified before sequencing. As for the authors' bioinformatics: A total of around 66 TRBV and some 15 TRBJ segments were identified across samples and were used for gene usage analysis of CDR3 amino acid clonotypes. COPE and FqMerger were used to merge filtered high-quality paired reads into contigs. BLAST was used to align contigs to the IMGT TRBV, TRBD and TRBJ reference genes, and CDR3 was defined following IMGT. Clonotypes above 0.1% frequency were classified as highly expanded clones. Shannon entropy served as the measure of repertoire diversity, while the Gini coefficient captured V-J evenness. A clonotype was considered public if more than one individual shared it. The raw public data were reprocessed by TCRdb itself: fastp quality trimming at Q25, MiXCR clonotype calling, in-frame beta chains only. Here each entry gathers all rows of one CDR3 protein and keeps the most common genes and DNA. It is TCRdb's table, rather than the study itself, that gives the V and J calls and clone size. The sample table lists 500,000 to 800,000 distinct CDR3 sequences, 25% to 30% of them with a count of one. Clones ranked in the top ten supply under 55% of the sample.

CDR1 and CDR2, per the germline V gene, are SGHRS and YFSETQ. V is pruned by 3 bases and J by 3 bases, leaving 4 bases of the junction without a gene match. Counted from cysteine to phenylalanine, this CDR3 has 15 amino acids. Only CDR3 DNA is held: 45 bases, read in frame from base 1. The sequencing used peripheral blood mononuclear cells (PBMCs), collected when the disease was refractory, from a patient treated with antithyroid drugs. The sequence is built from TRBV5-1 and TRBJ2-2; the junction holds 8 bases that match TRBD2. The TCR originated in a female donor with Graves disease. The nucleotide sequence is TGCGCCAGCAGCTCAACTAGCGGCTACACCGGGGAGCTGTTTTTT. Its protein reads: CASSSTSGYTGELFF.